This TCR beta chain is drawn from a study of blood T cells in healthy people across ages. This clonotype was seen a handful of times. What it recognizes is unknown. Overall study findings and caveats: Naive and antigen-experienced cells could not be conclusively compared, given unsorted PBMCs.

Then a second PCR, running roughly 7 to 12 cycles, was carried out with a sample-barcoded 5' primer and a J-beta primer mix. Each CDR3 protein gets one entry after TCRdb re-called the 5' RACE reads with MiXCR. Of approximately 490,000 distinct CDR3 sequences in the sample, less than 25% were seen once. The CDR3 is 15 residues long. CDR1 and CDR2 from the germline V gene are SEHNR and FQNEAQ (reference sequence). Trimming stripped 1 base from V and 4 bases from J, with 13 bases between. These records were also assigned to another study, of T cells of mothers and their children.

The chain recombines TRBV7-9 with TRBJ1-2, with D possibly TRBD1 on 6 matching bases. The sequenced sample consisted of blood. The TCR comes from a boy aged 5-17 years in good health. The CDR3 DNA follows: TGTGCCAGCAGCTTAGGCAGGGGTCAATTCTATGGCTACACCTTC. Translating it yields CASSLGRGQFYGYTF.